This entry concerns a single T cell receptor beta chain. Original handling: Reference gene primers were amplified, and this amplification served to estimate nucleated cell counts. Only in-frame clones appear in the TCRdb table, and some are missing; sequencing was by immunoSEQ multiplex PCR. That table is the source of V, J and clone size, and D and trimming were worked out from the DNA. The data contain approximately 160,000 clones, roughly 88% of them singletons. Looked up from germline, CDR1 is MNHEY and CDR2 is SVGAGI. The CDR3 is made up of 14 amino acids. V lost 0 bases to trimming and J lost 6 bases; unmatched junction nucleotides: 0. The sample comes from a study of blood T cell repertoires in COVID-19.

The sequence derives from a woman aged 80 or older with active or convalescent COVID-19. Sequencing was done on a sample of peripheral blood. This chain links TRBV6-5 with TRBJ1-4; 8 nucleotides line up with TRBD1. The CDR3 bases are TGTGCCAGCAGTTACTCGACAGGGGATGAAAAACTGTTTTTT. This encodes CASSYSTGDEKLFF.